This entry lists 28 T cell receptor beta chains sequenced from one sample in a study of T cell responses to AZD1222 COVID-19 vaccine. Profiled with immunoSEQ multiplex PCR; TCRdb holds only in-frame clones, not every one. The sample has approximately 150,000 clones, 85% to 90% seen once. Sequencing used peripheral blood, obtained on day 0 of AZD1222 vaccination. The receptors originated from an adult in good health.

The J gene is TRBJ1-3, the V gene TRBV2, with D tentatively TRBD1 (5 bases). The CDR3 is made up of 13 amino acids. V was pared by 7 bases and J by 4 bases, with 11 bases between. Germline values: CDR1 SNHLY, CDR2 FYNNEI. In DNA form, the CDR3 reads TGTGCCAGCAAGAAGGGGTCGGGAAACACCATATATTTT. Translating it yields CASKKGSGNTIYF.

In its sample, this clone was seen once. V usage is TRBV19 and J usage is TRBJ1-6; 7 bases agree with TRBD1. This CDR3 contains 19 residues. The junction had 17 bases not matched to a gene; V was cut back by 5 bases and J by 4 bases. From germline, CDR1 is LNHDA and CDR2 SQIVND (reference sequence). The CDR3, as DNA: TGTGCCAGTAGTGAACAGGGGCGAATCTCTTCAATATATAATTCACCCCTCCACTTT. This sequence encodes CASSEQGRISSIYNSPLHF.

This clone was counted a few times. The rearrangement uses TRBV12-3 or TRBV12-4 and TRBJ1-6; no firm D call. This CDR3 spans 13 amino acids. V lost 4 bases to trimming and J lost 7 bases, with 8 bases between them. DNA for the CDR3: TGTGCCAGCAGTTCCGTAAGGAATTCACCCCTCCACTTT. Protein product: CASSSVRNSPLHF.

By share, this clone ranks as medium-sized. This chain links TRBV4-2 with TRBJ1-1; no reliable D call. V lost 1 base and J lost 1, with 4 bases in between. The CDR3 is 13 residues long. Germline CDR1 reads LGHNA; CDR2 reads YNFKEQ. The CDR3 reads CASSQATNTEAFF. CDR3 DNA: TGTGCCAGCAGCCAAGCCACGAACACTGAAGCTTTCTTT.

V and J are TRBV10-3 and TRBJ2-7; perhaps TRBD2 as D (6 bases). CDR1 ENHRY and CDR2 SYGVKD come from the germline V gene. This CDR3 has 15 residues. V lost 0 bases, J lost 3 bases, and 12 bases lay in between. DNA of the CDR3: TGTGCCATCAGTGAGTCGTTGCTAGCGAGCTACGAGCAGTACGTC. Translated: CAISESLLASYEQYV.

The chain couples TRBV7-9 to TRBJ1-2; possible D gene TRBD1, 6 bases. This CDR3 spans 12 amino acids. Trimming took 6 bases from V and 8 from J, leaving 13 bases between them. Germline V gene sequence: CDR1 SEHNR, CDR2 FQNEAQ (reference sequence). CDR3 residues: CASSFNRDGYTF. The CDR3 DNA reads TGTGCCAGCAGTTTCAACAGGGACGGCTACACCTTC.

This clone was picked up a small number of times. V is TRBV4-1 and J is TRBJ2-1; TRBD2 aligns across 8 bases. V trimming: 2 bases; J trimming: 9 bases; junction bases outside the gene matches: 15. This CDR3 spans 17 amino acids. Germline assignment: CDR1 MGHRA and CDR2 YSYEKL. CDR3 sequence (DNA): TGCGCCAGCAGCCAAACCGGGAGCGGGGGCGGATGGGGTGAGCAGTTCTTC. Protein sequence: CASSQTGSGGGWGEQFF.

The chain employs TRBV10-2 and TRBJ1-1; D is undetermined. The V and J ends lost 6 bases and 5 bases respectively, with 13 bases between them. The V gene's germline CDR1 is WSHSY and CDR2 SAAADI. The CDR3 contains 13 residues. The CDR3 nucleotides are TGCGCCAGCAGGGAATCGACATTTACTGAAGCTTTCTTT. It is translated as CASRESTFTEAFF.

This chain joins TRBV28 and TRBJ1-1, with a tentative D call TRBD1 (6 bases). The germline V gene has CDR1 MDHEN and CDR2 SYDVKM. V was clipped by 2 bases and J by 1 base, with 11 bases between them. This CDR3 is 15 amino acids long. Here the CDR3 DNA reads TGTGCCAGCAGTTTAATCGAGACAGGGAACACTGAAGCTTTCTTT. Its translation is CASSLIETGNTEAFF.

This chain joins TRBV19 and TRBJ1-5, with D possibly TRBD1 on 5 matching bases. Trimming stripped 3 bases from V and 1 base from J, with 7 bases between. This CDR3 comprises 14 residues. Germline V gene lookup returns CDR1 LNHDA and CDR2 SQIVND (reference sequence). The CDR3 DNA follows: TGTGCCAGTAGTATTCAGGGAAGCAATCAGCCCCAGCATTTT. It specifies CASSIQGSNQPQHF.

This chain uses TRBV4-3 with TRBJ2-2; maybe TRBD2 (5 bases). The CDR3 runs 17 residues. Germline V CDR1 and CDR2: LGHNA, YSLEER. V was clipped by 0 bases and J by 0 bases, with 11 bases between them. CDR3: CASSQDDRGSNTGELFF. The CDR3 nucleotides read TGCGCCAGCAGCCAAGATGACCGGGGTTCGAACACCGGGGAGCTGTTTTTT.

The chain carries TRBV7-6 and TRBJ2-5; D is uncertain. The CDR3 runs to 12 residues. Trimming shortened V by 1 base and J by 4 bases, and 4 bases separated the two germline ends. CDR1 and CDR2 (germline): SGHVS, FNYEAQ. DNA of the CDR3: TGTGCCAGCAGCTTAGAAGTAGAGACCCAGTACTTC. Amino acid sequence: CASSLEVETQYF.

The chain combines TRBV5-6 with TRBJ2-7; D is ambiguous. Germline V gene sequence: CDR1 SGHDT, CDR2 YYEEEE. This CDR3 contains 15 residues. V shed 1 base and J shed 5 bases, with 16 bases lying between them. CDR3 sequence reads: CASSLYEERPDEQYF. The CDR3 bases are TGTGCCAGCAGCTTGTATGAGGAGAGGCCCGACGAGCAGTACTTC.

J is TRBJ1-2 and V is TRBV11-2; 8 nucleotides align to TRBD1. The CDR3 totals 12 residues. The V gene end was trimmed by 5 bases and the J gene end by 8 bases; junction bases not matched to a gene: 4. CDR1 is SGHAT and CDR2 is FQNNGV in the germline V gene. The CDR3 DNA is TGTGCCAGCAGCGTCAGGGGGCAGGGCTACACCTTC. Translated: CASSVRGQGYTF.

The chain recombines TRBV11-1 with TRBJ1-5, with D unclear. The V end was cut by 1 base, the J end by 2 bases, with 9 bases between. This CDR3 comprises 15 residues. Germline assignment: CDR1 SGHAT and CDR2 FQDESV (reference sequence). The CDR3 is CASSLGGRGNQPQHF. The CDR3 DNA reads as TGTGCCAGCAGCTTAGGCGGACGGGGCAATCAGCCCCAGCATTTT.

V usage is TRBV6-5 and J usage is TRBJ1-5; 8 nucleotides match TRBD1. The junction had 10 bases not matched to a gene; V was cut back by 6 bases and J by 15 bases. This CDR3 is built from 12 residues. In germline, CDR1 is MNHEY, CDR2 SVGAGI. The CDR3 sequence: CASRRQGRPLHF. The CDR3 nucleotides are TGTGCCAGCAGACGACAGGGGCGGCCTCTGCATTTT.

This clone was detected only a few times. This chain links TRBV7-2 with TRBJ1-1; the D is unclear. The germline CDR1 and CDR2 sequences are SGHTA and FQGNSA. Deletions cut 4 bases from V and 6 bases from J, with 15 bases between. There are 14 residues in the CDR3. The CDR3 DNA reads as TGTGCCAGCAGCTCCGGGGTGGTCCGACCTGAAGCTTTCTTT. Translating it yields CASSSGVVRPEAFF.

The CDR3 region is CASSLTGSSYNSPLHF. CDR3 nucleotides: TGTGCCAGCAGCCTGACAGGGAGCTCCTATAATTCACCCCTCCACTTT. The chain links TRBV28 to TRBJ1-6; TRBD1 agrees at 7 bases. Trimming cost V 6 bases and J 0 bases; bases outside gene matches: 5. Germline V lookup: CDR1 MDHEN, CDR2 SYDVKM. CDR3 length: 16 amino acids.

The chain recombines TRBV24-1 with TRBJ1-2; the D is unclear. V gave up 0 bases and J gave up 5 bases, with 6 bases separating them. The V gene's germline CDR1 is KGHDR and CDR2 SFDVKD. This CDR3 is 13 amino acids long. The CDR3 here is CATSDLQGYGYTF. DNA of the CDR3: TGTGCCACCAGTGATTTGCAAGGGTATGGCTACACCTTC.

This clone was observed a single time. The J gene is TRBJ2-3, the V gene TRBV7-2; 8 bases align to TRBD2. J was trimmed by 1 base and V by 5 bases; bases with no gene match: 2. Per germline, CDR1 SGHTA and CDR2 FQGNSA. The CDR3 spans 14 residues. Written as DNA, the CDR3 is TGTGCCAGCAGCAATAGCGGGGGCACAGATACGCAGTATTTT. The encoded protein is CASSNSGGTDTQYF.

The chain couples TRBV3-1 (or the pseudogene TRBV3-2) to TRBJ1-3, with 8 positions matching TRBD1. CDR1 LGHDT and CDR2 YNNKEL come from the germline V gene (reference sequence). V gave up 3 bases and J gave up 0 bases; unmatched junction bases: 10. This CDR3 is built from 18 residues. DNA of the CDR3: TGTGCCAGCAGCCAGATAGGGACAGGCTTAAGCTCTGGAAACACCATATATTTT. It is translated as CASSQIGTGLSSGNTIYF.

The gene calls are TRBV12-3 or TRBV12-4 and TRBJ1-5; D is unclear. The CDR3 consists of 13 residues. The V end was cut by 3 bases, the J end by 7 bases, with 10 bases between. The CDR3 sequence is CASSFGLGQPQHF. In DNA form, the CDR3 reads TGTGCCAGCAGTTTCGGTCTCGGACAGCCCCAGCATTTT.

The genes are TRBV5-5 and TRBJ1-1, with D unresolved. The CDR3 runs 16 residues. Trimming cost V 1 base and J 1 base, with 14 bases left between them. Germline V gene data show CDR1 as SGHKS and CDR2 as YYEKEE (reference sequence). The CDR3 loop is CASSLFRQPENTEAFF. The CDR3 region has the DNA TGTGCCAGCAGCTTGTTCCGGCAGCCGGAGAACACTGAAGCTTTCTTT.

The CDR3 DNA follows: TGTGCCACCGGACTAGCGGGGTCATGGACCCAGTACTTC. Protein sequence: CATGLAGSWTQYF. This chain connects TRBV11-2 to TRBJ2-5; 12 positions agree with TRBD2. The V gene's germline CDR1 is SGHAT and CDR2 FQNNGV. V dropped 10 bases and J dropped 7; count of bases not matched to a gene: 7. This CDR3 comprises 13 residues.

The chain combines TRBV10-3 with TRBJ1-1; weak D call: TRBD1 (6 bases). V was pared by 6 bases and J by 4 bases, with 15 bases between. This CDR3 spans 14 amino acids. Germline assignment: CDR1 ENHRY and CDR2 SYGVKD. The CDR3 here is CAISQTDRATEAFF. The CDR3 DNA is TGTGCCATCAGCCAGACGGACAGAGCCACTGAAGCTTTCTTT.

The chain has TRBV28 and TRBJ1-5; tentatively, D is TRBD1 (5 bases). V was pared by 5 bases and J by 2 bases, with 13 bases between. The CDR3 extends over 15 amino acids. Germline V gene data show CDR1 as MDHEN and CDR2 as SYDVKM. The CDR3 region is CASSRGQTGNQPQHF. CDR3 DNA sequence: TGTGCCAGCAGTAGAGGCCAGACAGGCAATCAGCCCCAGCATTTT.

For this clone: An end of the junction differs from the germline gene, which may be a read error. The V call is TRBV6-5, the J call TRBJ2-1, with a weak D call TRBD2 (6 bases). The CDR3 has 13 amino acids. Germline V gives CDR1 MNHEY, CDR2 SVGAGI. CDR3 protein: CAGRASAYNEQFF. In DNA, the CDR3 is TGTGCCGGCAGGGCTAGCGCTTACAATGAGCAGTTCTTC.

In regard to this clone: The junction shows a germline mismatch at one end, possibly a read error. V usage is TRBV7-7 and J usage is TRBJ2-1, with TRBD2 identical over 9 bases. From germline, CDR1 is SSHAT and CDR2 FNYEAQ (reference sequence). The CDR3 consists of 15 residues. The CDR3 sequence: CASSLGLAGNNEQFF. The CDR3, as DNA: TGTGCTAGCAGCTTAGGGCTAGCGGGGAACAATGAGCAGTTCTTC.